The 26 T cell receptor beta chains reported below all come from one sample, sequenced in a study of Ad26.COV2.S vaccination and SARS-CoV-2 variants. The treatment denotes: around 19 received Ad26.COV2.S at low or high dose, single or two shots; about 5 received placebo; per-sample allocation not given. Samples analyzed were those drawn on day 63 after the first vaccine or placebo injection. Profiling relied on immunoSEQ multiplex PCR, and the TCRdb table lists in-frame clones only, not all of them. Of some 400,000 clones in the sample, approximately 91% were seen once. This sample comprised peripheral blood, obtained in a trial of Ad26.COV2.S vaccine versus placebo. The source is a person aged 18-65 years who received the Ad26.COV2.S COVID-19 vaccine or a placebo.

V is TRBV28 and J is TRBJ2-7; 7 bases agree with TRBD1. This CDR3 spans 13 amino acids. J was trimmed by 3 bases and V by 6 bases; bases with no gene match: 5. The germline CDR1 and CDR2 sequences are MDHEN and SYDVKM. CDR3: CASSSDRIYEQYF. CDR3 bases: TGTGCCAGCAGCTCGGACAGGATCTACGAGCAGTACTTC.

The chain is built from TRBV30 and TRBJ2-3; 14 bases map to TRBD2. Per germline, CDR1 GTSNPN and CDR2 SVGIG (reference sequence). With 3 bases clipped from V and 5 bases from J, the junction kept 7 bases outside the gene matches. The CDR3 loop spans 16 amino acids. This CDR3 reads CAWRRGLAGVGDTQYF. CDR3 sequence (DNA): TGTGCCTGGAGGAGGGGACTAGCGGGAGTGGGAGATACGCAGTATTTT.

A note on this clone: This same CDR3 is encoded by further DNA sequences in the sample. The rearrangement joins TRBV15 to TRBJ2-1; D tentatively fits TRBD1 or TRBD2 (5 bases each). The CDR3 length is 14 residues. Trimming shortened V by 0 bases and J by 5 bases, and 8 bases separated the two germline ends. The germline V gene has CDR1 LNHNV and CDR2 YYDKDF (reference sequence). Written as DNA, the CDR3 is TGTGCCACCAGCAGAGATGGGGGAAACAATGAGCAGTTCTTC. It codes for CATSRDGGNNEQFF.

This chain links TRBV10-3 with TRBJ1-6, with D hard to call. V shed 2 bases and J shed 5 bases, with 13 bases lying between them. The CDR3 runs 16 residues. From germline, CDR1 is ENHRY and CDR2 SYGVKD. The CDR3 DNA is TGTGCCATCAGTGAGACGGTTGCGCGGAATAATTCACCCCTCCACTTT. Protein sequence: CAISETVARNNSPLHF.

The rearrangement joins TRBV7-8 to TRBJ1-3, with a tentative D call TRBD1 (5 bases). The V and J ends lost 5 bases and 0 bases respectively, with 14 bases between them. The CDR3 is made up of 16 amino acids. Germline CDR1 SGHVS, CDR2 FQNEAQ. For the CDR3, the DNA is TGTGCCAGCAGCAAGGGGCAGGAGAGCTCTGGAAACACCATATATTTT. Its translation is CASSKGQESSGNTIYF.

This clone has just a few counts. Written as DNA, the CDR3 is TGTGCCAGCAAAGGAAGGGAGTATCAGCCCCAGCATTTT. It is translated as CASKGREYQPQHF. The V call is TRBV28, the J call TRBJ1-5; the D is unclear. V lost 7 bases, J lost 5 bases, and 12 bases lay in between. The CDR3 runs 13 residues. Germline V gene lookup returns CDR1 MDHEN and CDR2 SYDVKM.

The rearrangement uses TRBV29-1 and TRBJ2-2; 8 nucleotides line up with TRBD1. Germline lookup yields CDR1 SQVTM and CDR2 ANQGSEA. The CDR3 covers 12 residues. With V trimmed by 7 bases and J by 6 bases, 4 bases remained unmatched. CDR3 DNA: TGCAGCGCTCCGACAGGGGCCGGGGAGCTGTTTTTT. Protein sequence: CSAPTGAGELFF.

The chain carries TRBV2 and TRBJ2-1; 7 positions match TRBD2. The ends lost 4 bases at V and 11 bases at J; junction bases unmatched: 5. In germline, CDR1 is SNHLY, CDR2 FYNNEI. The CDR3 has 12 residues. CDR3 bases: TGTGCCAGCAGTGGGGGGGGGACCCAGCAGTTCTTC. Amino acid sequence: CASSGGGTQQFF.

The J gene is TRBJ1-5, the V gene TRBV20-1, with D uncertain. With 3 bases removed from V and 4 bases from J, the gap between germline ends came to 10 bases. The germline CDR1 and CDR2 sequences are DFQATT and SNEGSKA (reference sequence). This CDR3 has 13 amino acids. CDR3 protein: CSASNAVNQPQHF. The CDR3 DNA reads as TGCAGTGCTAGTAACGCGGTAAATCAGCCCCAGCATTTT.

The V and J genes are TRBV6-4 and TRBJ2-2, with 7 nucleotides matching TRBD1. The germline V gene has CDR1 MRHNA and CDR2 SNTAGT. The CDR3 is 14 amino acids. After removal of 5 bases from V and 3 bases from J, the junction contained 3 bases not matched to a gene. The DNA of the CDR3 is TGTGCCAGCAGTCGTGACAGGGACACCGGGGAGCTGTTTTTT. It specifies CASSRDRDTGELFF.

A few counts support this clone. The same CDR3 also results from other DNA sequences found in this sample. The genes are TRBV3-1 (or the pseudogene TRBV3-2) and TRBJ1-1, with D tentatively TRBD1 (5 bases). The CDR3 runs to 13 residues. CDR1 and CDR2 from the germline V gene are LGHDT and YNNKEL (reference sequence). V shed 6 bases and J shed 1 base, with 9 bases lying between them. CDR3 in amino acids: CASSRQGNTEAFF. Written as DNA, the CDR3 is TGTGCCAGCAGTCGCCAGGGGAACACTGAAGCTTTCTTT.

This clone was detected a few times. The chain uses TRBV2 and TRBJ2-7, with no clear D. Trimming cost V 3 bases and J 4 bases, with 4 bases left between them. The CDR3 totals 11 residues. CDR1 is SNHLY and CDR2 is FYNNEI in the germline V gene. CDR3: CASSDRYEQYF. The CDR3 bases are TGTGCCAGCAGTGACAGGTACGAGCAGTACTTC.

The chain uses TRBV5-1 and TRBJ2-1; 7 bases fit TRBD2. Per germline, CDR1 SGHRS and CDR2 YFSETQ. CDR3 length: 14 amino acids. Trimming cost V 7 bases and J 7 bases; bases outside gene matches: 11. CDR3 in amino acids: CASGVTAGYNEQFF. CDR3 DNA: TGCGCCAGCGGAGTTACAGCGGGATATAATGAGCAGTTCTTC.

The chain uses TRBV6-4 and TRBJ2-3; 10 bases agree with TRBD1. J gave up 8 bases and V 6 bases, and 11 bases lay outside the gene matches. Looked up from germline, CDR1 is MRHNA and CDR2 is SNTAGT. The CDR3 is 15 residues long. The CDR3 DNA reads TGTGCCAGCAGCGAGACAGGGGGCGGCATGAGTACGCAGTATTTT. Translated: CASSETGGGMSTQYF.

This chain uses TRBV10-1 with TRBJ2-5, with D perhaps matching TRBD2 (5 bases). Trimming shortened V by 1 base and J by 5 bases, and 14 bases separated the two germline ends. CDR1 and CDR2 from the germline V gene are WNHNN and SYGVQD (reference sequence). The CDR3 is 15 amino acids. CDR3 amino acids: CASSEWSSPGETQYF. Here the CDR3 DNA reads TGCGCCAGCAGTGAGTGGTCTAGCCCGGGCGAGACCCAGTACTTC.

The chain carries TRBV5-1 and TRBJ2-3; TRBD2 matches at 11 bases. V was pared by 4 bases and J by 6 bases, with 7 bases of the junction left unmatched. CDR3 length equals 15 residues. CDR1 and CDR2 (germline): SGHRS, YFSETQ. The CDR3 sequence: CASSPLAGGGDTQYF. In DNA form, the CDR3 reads TGCGCCAGCAGCCCCCTAGCGGGAGGCGGGGATACGCAGTATTTT.

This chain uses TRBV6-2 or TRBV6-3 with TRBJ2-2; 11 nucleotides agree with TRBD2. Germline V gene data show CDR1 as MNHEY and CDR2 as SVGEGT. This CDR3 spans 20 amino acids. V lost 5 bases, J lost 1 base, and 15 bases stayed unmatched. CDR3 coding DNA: TGTGCCAGCAGTCTAAGGGTCTCCTTAGCGGGAGGGATGAACACCGGGGAGCTGTTTTTT. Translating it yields CASSLRVSLAGGMNTGELFF.

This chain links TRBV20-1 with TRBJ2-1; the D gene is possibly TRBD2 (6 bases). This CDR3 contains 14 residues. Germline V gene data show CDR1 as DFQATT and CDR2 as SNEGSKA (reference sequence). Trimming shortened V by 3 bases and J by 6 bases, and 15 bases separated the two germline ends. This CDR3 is CSASIAGMGNEQFF. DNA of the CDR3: TGCAGTGCTAGTATTGCGGGAATGGGCAATGAGCAGTTCTTC.

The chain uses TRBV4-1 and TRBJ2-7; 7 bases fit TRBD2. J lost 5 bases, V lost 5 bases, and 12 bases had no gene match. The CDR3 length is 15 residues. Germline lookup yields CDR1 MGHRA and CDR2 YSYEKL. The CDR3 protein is CASSSRVSGTDEQYF. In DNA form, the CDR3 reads TGCGCCAGCAGCTCTCGGGTCAGCGGGACCGACGAGCAGTACTTC.

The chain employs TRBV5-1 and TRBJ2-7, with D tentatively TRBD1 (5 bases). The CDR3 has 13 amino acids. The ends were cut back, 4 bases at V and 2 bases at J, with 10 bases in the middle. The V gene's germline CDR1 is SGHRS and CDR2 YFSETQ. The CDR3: CASSGAVTYEQYF. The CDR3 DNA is TGCGCCAGCAGCGGGGCGGTTACCTACGAGCAGTACTTC. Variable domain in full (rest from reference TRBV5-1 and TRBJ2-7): KAGVTQTPRYLIKTRGQQVTLSCSPISGHRSVSWYQQTPGQGLQFLFEYFSETQRNKGNFPGRFSGRQFSNSRSEMNVSTLELGDSALYLCASSGAVTYEQYFGPGTRLTVT.

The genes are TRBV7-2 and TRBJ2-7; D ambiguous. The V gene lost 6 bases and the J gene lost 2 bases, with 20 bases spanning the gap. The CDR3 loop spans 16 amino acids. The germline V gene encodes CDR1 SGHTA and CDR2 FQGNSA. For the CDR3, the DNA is TGTGCCAGCAGTTCCCACCGAGGCGGTTTACCCTACGAGCAGTACTTC. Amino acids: CASSSHRGGLPYEQYF.

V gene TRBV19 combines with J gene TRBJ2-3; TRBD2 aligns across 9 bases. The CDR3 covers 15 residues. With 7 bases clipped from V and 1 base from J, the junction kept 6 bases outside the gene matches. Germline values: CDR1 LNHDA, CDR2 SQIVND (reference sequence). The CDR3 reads CASNSGGVGTDTQYF. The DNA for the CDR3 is TGTGCCAGTAATAGCGGGGGCGTAGGCACAGATACGCAGTATTTT.

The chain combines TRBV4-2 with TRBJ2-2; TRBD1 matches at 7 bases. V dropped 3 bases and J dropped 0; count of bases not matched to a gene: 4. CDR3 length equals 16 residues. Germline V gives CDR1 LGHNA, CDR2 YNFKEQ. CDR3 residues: CASSQVGGANTGELFF. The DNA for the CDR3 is TGTGCCAGCAGCCAGGTAGGGGGCGCGAACACCGGGGAGCTGTTTTTT.

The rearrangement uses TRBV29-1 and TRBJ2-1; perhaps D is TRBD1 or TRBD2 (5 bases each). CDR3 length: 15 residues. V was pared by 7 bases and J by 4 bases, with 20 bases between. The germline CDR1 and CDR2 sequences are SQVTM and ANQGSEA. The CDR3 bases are TGCAGCGGGAGGCCGGGTGGGGCCCATTACAATGAGCAGTTCTTC. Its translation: CSGRPGGAHYNEQFF.

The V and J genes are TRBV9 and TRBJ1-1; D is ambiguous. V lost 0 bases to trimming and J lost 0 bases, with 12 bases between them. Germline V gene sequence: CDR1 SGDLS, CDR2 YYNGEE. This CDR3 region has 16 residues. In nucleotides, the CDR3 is TGTGCCAGCAGCGTAGGCGACGGGGTGGTGAACACTGAAGCTTTCTTT. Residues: CASSVGDGVVNTEAFF.

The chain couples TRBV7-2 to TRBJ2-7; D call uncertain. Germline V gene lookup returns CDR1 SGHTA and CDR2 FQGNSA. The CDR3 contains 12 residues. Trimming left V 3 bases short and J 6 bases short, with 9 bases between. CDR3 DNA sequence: TGTGCCAGCAGCTTTCTGGAAGGCGAGCAGTACTTC. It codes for CASSFLEGEQYF. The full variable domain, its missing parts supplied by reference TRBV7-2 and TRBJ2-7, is GAGVSQSPSNKVTEKGKDVELRCDPISGHTALYWYRQSLGQGLEFLIYFQGNSAPDKSGLPSDRFSAERTGGSVSTLTIQRTQQEDSAVYLCASSFLEGEQYFGPGTRLTVT.